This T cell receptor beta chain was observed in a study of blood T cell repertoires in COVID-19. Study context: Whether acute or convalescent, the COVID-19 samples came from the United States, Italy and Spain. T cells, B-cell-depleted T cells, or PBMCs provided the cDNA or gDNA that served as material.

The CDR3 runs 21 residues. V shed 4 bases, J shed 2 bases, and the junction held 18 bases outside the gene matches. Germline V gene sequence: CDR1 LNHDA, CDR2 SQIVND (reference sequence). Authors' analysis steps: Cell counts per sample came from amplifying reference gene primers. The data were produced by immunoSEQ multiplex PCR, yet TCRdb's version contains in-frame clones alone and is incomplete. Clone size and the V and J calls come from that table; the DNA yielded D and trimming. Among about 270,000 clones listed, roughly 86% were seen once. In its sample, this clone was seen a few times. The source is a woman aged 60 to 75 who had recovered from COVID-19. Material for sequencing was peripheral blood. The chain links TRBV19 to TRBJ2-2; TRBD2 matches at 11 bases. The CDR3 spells CASSTRRSVGTSGPNTGELFF. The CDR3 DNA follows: TGTGCCAGTAGTACCCGTCGCTCGGTAGGGACTAGCGGACCTAACACCGGGGAGCTGTTTTTT.